Shown below are 24 T cell receptor beta chains from a single sample sequenced in a study of lymphopenia after photon versus proton radiotherapy. TCRdb's copy holds only in-frame clones and misses some; the assay was immunoSEQ multiplex PCR. The table records about 65,000 clones, about nine tenths of them present only once. Sequencing was performed on peripheral blood, taken from a patient treated with proton-based radiotherapy. These receptors came from a man older than 75 with esophageal cancer.

The genes are TRBV7-2 and TRBJ1-3; D might be TRBD1 (5 bases). Germline assignment: CDR1 SGHTA and CDR2 FQGNSA. Trimming stripped 4 bases from V and 0 bases from J, with 10 bases between. The CDR3 contains 15 residues. The CDR3 sequence is CASSSMTASGNTIYF. DNA for the CDR3: TGTGCCAGCAGCTCAATGACAGCCTCTGGAAACACCATATATTTT.

The chain couples TRBV30 to TRBJ2-5; TRBD2 aligns across 10 bases. CDR3 length equals 15 residues. V shed 3 bases, J shed 2 bases, and the junction held 6 bases outside the gene matches. Germline V gives CDR1 GTSNPN, CDR2 SVGIG (reference sequence). The CDR3 nucleotides read TGTGCCTGGAGGCCCGGGACTAGCGTGCAAGAGACCCAGTACTTC. It specifies CAWRPGTSVQETQYF. Complete variable domain (other parts from reference TRBV30 and TRBJ2-5): SQTIHQWPATLVQPVGSPLSLECTVEGTSNPNLYWYRQAAGRGLQLLFYSVGIGQISSEVPQNLSASRPQDRQFILSSKKLLLSDSGFYLCAWRPGTSVQETQYFGPGTRLLVL.

The sample holds one count of this clone. The J gene is TRBJ2-7, the V gene TRBV11-3; tentatively, D is TRBD2 (6 bases). Germline-derived CDR1 and CDR2 are SGHNT and YENEEA. Trimming removed 3 bases from V and 6 bases from J, with 15 bases in between. The CDR3 totals 14 residues. The CDR3 is CASSFSGSPSEQYF. CDR3 sequence (DNA): TGTGCCAGCAGCTTCTCCGGGAGCCCTTCCGAGCAGTACTTC.

V and J are TRBV9 and TRBJ1-5; 7 nucleotides line up with TRBD1. Germline CDR1 is SGDLS and CDR2 is YYNGEE. The V segment lost 3 bases and the J segment 6 bases; nucleotides outside the gene matches: 9. The CDR3 is 15 residues long. CDR3 loop: CASSETTGFGQPQHF. The CDR3 DNA reads as TGTGCCAGCAGCGAGACGACAGGGTTCGGTCAGCCCCAGCATTTT. Supplemented by reference TRBV9 and TRBJ1-5, the full variable domain reads DSGVTQTPKHLITATGQRVTLRCSPRSGDLSVYWYQQSLDQGLQFLIQYYNGEERAKGNILERFSAQQFPDLHSELNLSSLELGDSALYFCASSETTGFGQPQHFGDGTRLSIL.

This clone is a singleton in its sample. V and J are TRBV5-1 and TRBJ2-1, with 7 bases that match TRBD1. The ends lost 3 bases at V and 4 bases at J; junction bases unmatched: 10. The CDR3 is made up of 16 amino acids. The germline gives CDR1 SGHRS, CDR2 YFSETQ. In DNA form, the CDR3 reads TGCGCCAGCAGCTGGGCAGGGGGTAACATTTACAATGAGCAGTTCTTC. This gives the protein CASSWAGGNIYNEQFF.

This clone was detected only once. The chain carries TRBV15 and TRBJ2-6; TRBD2 is a possible D gene (6 bases). Germline V gene data show CDR1 as LNHNV and CDR2 as YYDKDF (reference sequence). Between the trimmed V and J ends, which lost 0 bases and 2 bases, there was a span of 11 bases. This CDR3 spans 17 amino acids. CDR3 loop: CATSRDGWGAGANVLTF. The CDR3 DNA is TGTGCCACCAGCAGAGATGGATGGGGGGCTGGGGCCAACGTCCTGACTTTC.

This clone was counted a few times. The gene calls are TRBV7-6 and TRBJ2-6; D is unclear. Germline V gene sequence: CDR1 SGHVS, CDR2 FNYEAQ. With 3 bases removed from V and 1 base from J, the gap between germline ends came to 7 bases. This CDR3 region has 15 residues. In DNA, the CDR3 is TGTGCCAGCAGCTTCTGGGGATCTGGGGCCAACGTCCTGACTTTC. Amino acid sequence: CASSFWGSGANVLTF.

This clone was counted a single time. This chain links TRBV18 with TRBJ1-3, with 7 bases lining up with TRBD1. The CDR3 has 14 amino acids. Germline V gene sequence: CDR1 KGHSH, CDR2 LQKENI. The CDR3 nucleotides read TGTGCGTCGACAGGGAACGTTGAAGCAAACACCATATATTTT. Amino acids: CASTGNVEANTIYF.

The chain carries TRBV6-5 and TRBJ2-5, with TRBD2 matching 8 bases. Germline-derived CDR1 and CDR2 are MNHEY and SVGAGI. CDR3 length: 12 residues. The trim removed 4 bases at V and 9 bases at J, leaving 4 bases unmatched. The CDR3 region is CASSFSGGAQYF. In DNA, the CDR3 is TGTGCCAGCAGTTTTTCCGGGGGGGCCCAGTACTTC.

The CDR3 sequence is CASSQGGAYGYTF. The CDR3 nucleotides are TGCGCCAGCAGCCAAGGGGGCGCGTATGGCTACACCTTC. The chain joins TRBV4-3 to TRBJ1-2, with a tentative D call TRBD1 (5 bases). CDR1 is LGHNA and CDR2 is YSLEER in the germline V gene. V lost 1 base, J lost 5 bases, and 8 bases lay in between. The CDR3 runs to 13 residues.

The chain links TRBV7-8 to TRBJ2-7, with D possibly TRBD2 on 6 matching bases. CDR1 and CDR2 from the germline V gene are SGHVS and FQNEAQ. The V end lost 5 bases, the J end lost 6 bases, and 11 bases lay between the germline ends. This CDR3 has 12 amino acids. CDR3 in amino acids: CASSHTGSEQYF. CDR3 sequence (DNA): TGTGCCAGCAGCCATACCGGGAGCGAGCAGTACTTC.

This sequence joins TRBV19 and TRBJ2-7; TRBD1 is a possible D gene (5 bases). The CDR3 contains 13 residues. CDR1 and CDR2 (germline): LNHDA, SQIVND (reference sequence). The ends were cut back, 6 bases at V and 7 bases at J, with 16 bases in the middle. For the CDR3, the DNA is TGTGCCAGTAGCCCCGGGCAGGGTGGGGAGCAGTACTTC. Translating it yields CASSPGQGGEQYF.

This clone was counted once. V gene TRBV19 combines with J gene TRBJ2-7; the D call may be TRBD1 or TRBD2 (5 bases each). Trimming removed 5 bases at V and 4 bases at J, with 18 bases between. Germline loops: CDR1 LNHDA, CDR2 SQIVND (reference sequence). The CDR3 has 15 amino acids. The DNA of the CDR3 is TGTGCCAGTAGTGTTTATTCGGGGCAGTCATACGAGCAGTACTTC. Translating it yields CASSVYSGQSYEQYF.

The chain has TRBV30 and TRBJ1-2; D call uncertain. The V and J ends lost 0 bases and 5 bases respectively, with 10 bases between them. The CDR3 has 13 amino acids. Germline lookup yields CDR1 GTSNPN and CDR2 SVGIG (reference sequence). Here the CDR3 DNA reads TGTGCCTGGAGTGTAAGCCCCGGATATGGCTACACCTTC. Amino acids: CAWSVSPGYGYTF.

The rearrangement uses TRBV6-1 and TRBJ2-1; D possibly uses TRBD1 or TRBD2 (6 bases each). V was pared by 2 bases and J by 15 bases, with 14 bases between. Germline V CDR1 and CDR2: MNHNS, SASEGT. The CDR3 covers 12 residues. CDR3 sequence reads: CASSEMGGAGFF. The DNA of the CDR3 is TGTGCCAGCAGTGAAATGGGGGGCGCGGGGTTCTTC.

This clone counts as medium-sized. V is TRBV6-5 and J is TRBJ1-2; weak D call: TRBD1 (6 bases). The germline V and J ends were trimmed by 2 bases and 2 bases, with 6 bases remaining between them. The germline V gene encodes CDR1 MNHEY and CDR2 SVGAGI. CDR3 length: 13 amino acids. CDR3 sequence reads: CASSYGQNYGYTF. The DNA for the CDR3 is TGTGCCAGCAGTTACGGACAGAACTATGGCTACACCTTC.

There are a few counts of this clone. CDR3 nucleotides: TGTGCCAGCAGCTTAGCTGGTCAGCGGGGGTTTAACAATGAGCAGTTCTTC. This translates into CASSLAGQRGFNNEQFF. The chain is built from TRBV7-9 and TRBJ2-1; 8 bases fit TRBD2. With 0 bases clipped from V and 5 bases from J, the junction kept 9 bases outside the gene matches. This CDR3 has 17 residues. Germline loops: CDR1 SEHNR, CDR2 FQNEAQ (reference sequence).

This clone was picked up one time. The chain couples TRBV7-2 to TRBJ2-5; 9 nucleotides agree with TRBD2. The germline CDR1 and CDR2 sequences are SGHTA and FQGNSA. The CDR3 covers 18 residues. V lost 0 bases and J lost 2; bases outside the gene matches: 10. CDR3 loop: CASSLAASGTAGQETQYF. The DNA for the CDR3 is TGTGCCAGCAGCTTAGCGGCTAGCGGGACGGCGGGACAAGAGACCCAGTACTTC.

The gene calls are TRBV11-2 and TRBJ2-7; 9 positions match TRBD1. The germline CDR1 and CDR2 sequences are SGHAT and FQNNGV. CDR3 size: 14 residues. V shed 1 base, J shed 3 bases, and the junction held 1 base outside the gene matches. In DNA form, the CDR3 reads TGTGCCAGCAGCTTAGGGGACAGGGTCTACGAGCAGTACTTC. Protein sequence: CASSLGDRVYEQYF.

The CDR3: CASSQRGTGGGYTF. The CDR3 DNA reads TGCGCCAGCAGCCAACGCGGGACAGGGGGTGGCTACACCTTC. The chain is built from TRBV4-3 and TRBJ1-2; 11 bases agree with TRBD1. This CDR3 is 14 amino acids long. Germline CDR1 and CDR2: LGHNA and YSLEER. V gave up 2 bases and J gave up 7 bases; unmatched junction bases: 3.

This clone is deemed medium-sized. The rearrangement uses TRBV7-9 and TRBJ2-1, with 7 bases aligning to TRBD2. The CDR3 has 15 residues. Germline CDR1 SEHNR, CDR2 FQNEAQ (reference sequence). J was trimmed by 6 bases and V by 5 bases; bases with no gene match: 10. CDR3 amino acids: CASSRVASGVNEQFF. In DNA form, the CDR3 reads TGTGCCAGCAGCCGGGTTGCTAGCGGAGTCAATGAGCAGTTCTTC.

The rearrangement uses TRBV10-3 and TRBJ2-7; D possibly matches TRBD1 or TRBD2 (6 bases each). The ends were cut back, 0 bases at V and 6 bases at J, with 15 bases in the middle. The V gene's germline CDR1 is ENHRY and CDR2 SYGVKD. This CDR3 spans 15 amino acids. This chain's CDR3 is CAISESGGGGSEQYF. The CDR3 nucleotides read TGTGCCATCAGTGAGTCGGGAGGAGGGGGGTCCGAGCAGTACTTC.

This rearrangement joins TRBV6-5 to TRBJ1-1; D is ambiguous. Per the germline V gene, CDR1 is MNHEY and CDR2 is SVGAGI. With 5 bases removed from V and 0 bases from J, the gap between germline ends came to 7 bases. The CDR3 consists of 13 residues. CDR3 residues: CASSRQLNTEAFF. The CDR3 DNA reads TGTGCCAGCAGTCGACAACTGAACACTGAAGCTTTCTTT.

This chain uses TRBV5-1 with TRBJ2-6; D may be TRBD1 (5 bases). The V and J ends lost 5 bases and 2 bases respectively, with 8 bases between them. Germline V CDR1 and CDR2: SGHRS, YFSETQ. The length of the CDR3 is 14 residues. The CDR3 sequence: CASSAGTGANVLTF. In DNA form, the CDR3 reads TGCGCCAGCAGTGCAGGGACTGGGGCCAACGTCCTGACTTTC.